This T cell receptor beta chain was identified in a study of cytomegalovirus exposure and HLA in healthy donors. Findings and limits, study-wide: It was 150 to 200 TCR beta chains that were listed as cytomegalovirus-associated.

For this clone: The antigen remains unidentified.

The CDR3 has 15 residues. The V end lost 9 bases, the J end lost 0 bases, and 16 bases lay between the germline ends. CDR1 and CDR2 from the germline V gene are LGHNT and FRNRAP. Vbeta (60) and Jbeta (13) primers were used in the PCR. TCRdb's copy holds only in-frame clones and misses some; the assay was immunoSEQ multiplex PCR. The table records 150,000 to 200,000 clones, around three quarters of them present only once. The material sequenced was PBMCs. The TCR was taken from a woman aged 25-40 years in good health and CMV-seropositive. The J gene is TRBJ2-3, the V gene TRBV12-5; a possible D gene is TRBD2 (7 bases). The CDR3 DNA sequence: TGTGCTAGCACCTTGGCGGGGGCAAGCACAGATACGCAGTATTTT. Its translation is CASTLAGASTDTQYF. The whole variable domain, filled in from reference TRBV12-5 and TRBJ2-3, reads DARVTQTPRHKVTEMGQEVTMRCQPILGHNTVFWYRQTMMQGLELLAYFRNRAPLDDSGMPKDRFSAEMPDATLATLKIQPSEPRDSAVYFCASTLAGASTDTQYFGPGTRLTVL.